The 10 T cell receptor beta chains presented below share a single source sample, sequenced in a study of blood T cell repertoires in COVID-19. Produced via immunoSEQ multiplex PCR; TCRdb's table is partial and in-frame only. Of more than 150,000 clones listed, around nine tenths are singletons. The material sequenced was peripheral blood. These TCRs come from a man in his 70s with active or convalescent COVID-19.

This clone is a singleton in its sample. This chain links TRBV7-2 with TRBJ2-1, with D maybe TRBD2 (6 bases). CDR3 size: 15 residues. V was cut by 4 bases and J by 4 bases, with 14 bases left in between. Germline V lookup: CDR1 SGHTA, CDR2 FQGNSA. CDR3 sequence: CASSSRDFTYNEQFF. CDR3 in DNA: TGTGCCAGCAGCTCCCGGGACTTTACTTACAATGAGCAGTTCTTC.

V and J are TRBV28 and TRBJ1-2; possibly TRBD1 for D (6 bases). This CDR3 region has 14 residues. Germline V gives CDR1 MDHEN, CDR2 SYDVKM. Trimming removed 2 bases at V and 4 bases at J, with 11 bases between. The CDR3 loop is CASSLAGQTYGYTF. The CDR3 coding sequence is TGTGCCAGCAGTTTAGCAGGACAGACCTATGGCTACACCTTC.

The chain couples TRBV27 to TRBJ1-3; no definite D call. The ends were cut back, 3 bases at V and 0 bases at J, with 6 bases in the middle. The CDR3 loop spans 14 amino acids. CDR1 is MNHEY and CDR2 is SMNVEV in the germline V gene (reference sequence). The CDR3 here is CASSFSYSGNTIYF. CDR3 nucleotides: TGTGCCAGCAGTTTTTCTTACTCTGGAAACACCATATATTTT.

This chain connects TRBV7-9 to TRBJ1-1, with D uncertain. The V gene lost 5 bases and the J gene lost 0 bases, with 13 bases spanning the gap. CDR1 is SEHNR and CDR2 is FQNEAQ in the germline V gene (reference sequence). The CDR3 totals 15 residues. CDR3 sequence reads: CASSPKQRLNTEAFF. The CDR3 region has the DNA TGTGCCAGCAGCCCTAAGCAGAGGCTGAACACTGAAGCTTTCTTT.

The chain carries TRBV6-5 and TRBJ1-3; a possible D gene is TRBD1 (5 bases). With 2 bases removed from V and 0 bases from J, the gap between germline ends came to 11 bases. The germline V gene has CDR1 MNHEY and CDR2 SVGAGI. The CDR3 length is 16 residues. This CDR3 is CASSYDSPSSGNTIYF. CDR3 coding DNA: TGTGCCAGCAGTTACGACAGCCCATCCTCTGGAAACACCATATATTTT.

The count of this clone is one. The chain has TRBV7-2 and TRBJ2-5, with 12 nucleotides matching TRBD2. This CDR3 is built from 15 residues. The V and J ends lost 4 bases and 2 bases, in that order; junction bases with no gene match: 2. From germline, CDR1 is SGHTA and CDR2 FQGNSA. CDR3 nucleotide sequence: TGTGCCAGCAGCTCAGGACTAGCGGGGCAAGAGACCCAGTACTTC. This encodes CASSSGLAGQETQYF. The full variable domain, its missing parts supplied by reference TRBV7-2 and TRBJ2-5, is GAGVSQSPSNKVTEKGKDVELRCDPISGHTALYWYRQSLGQGLEFLIYFQGNSAPDKSGLPSDRFSAERTGGSVSTLTIQRTQQEDSAVYLCASSSGLAGQETQYFGPGTRLLVL.

The CDR3 DNA is TGTGCCACCAGTGATATCCGGGATAACACCATATATTTT. Protein: CATSDIRDNTIYF. The genes are TRBV24-1 and TRBJ1-3; D not certain. Germline V gene data show CDR1 as KGHDR and CDR2 as SFDVKD. This CDR3 is 13 amino acids long. Trimming pared 3 bases from V and 7 bases from J, leaving 9 bases between.

In this sample, this clone turned up a few times. V gene TRBV7-2 combines with J gene TRBJ2-3; tentative D call: TRBD1 (5 bases). The V and J ends lost 5 bases and 2 bases respectively, with 14 bases between them. Germline CDR1 SGHTA, CDR2 FQGNSA. The CDR3 sequence is 15 residues long. The CDR3 region is CASSLTGINTDTQYF. In nucleotides, the CDR3 is TGTGCCAGCAGCCTAACAGGAATAAACACAGATACGCAGTATTTT.

This clone occurred once. The rearrangement uses TRBV18 and TRBJ2-5; D is possibly TRBD2 (6 bases). Trimming took 3 bases from V and 2 from J, leaving 16 bases between them. The CDR3 has 16 amino acids. CDR1 KGHSH and CDR2 LQKENI come from the germline V gene. This CDR3 reads CASSPFVGGKQETQYF. The DNA of the CDR3 is TGTGCCAGCTCACCTTTCGTGGGGGGTAAGCAAGAGACCCAGTACTTC.

The rearrangement joins TRBV19 to TRBJ1-4; a weak D match, TRBD1 (5 bases). V was trimmed by 10 bases and J by 3 bases, leaving 18 bases between them. Germline CDR1 LNHDA, CDR2 SQIVND (reference sequence). The CDR3 has 15 amino acids. The CDR3 here is CATTDGGAANEKLFF. CDR3 DNA: TGTGCCACCACAGACGGGGGTGCTGCTAATGAAAAACTGTTTTTT.